This T cell receptor (beta chain) was identified during a study of blood T cell repertoires in COVID-19. Across the whole study: The United States, Italy and Spain were the sources of the acute and convalescent COVID-19 samples. The analysed material was cDNA or gDNA that came from T cells, B-cell-depleted T cells, or PBMCs.

Data came from immunoSEQ multiplex PCR; TCRdb stores just in-frame clones and leaves some out. Of 50,000 or so clones listed, around 86% were seen once; the top ten hold 6.5% to 9%. The germline V gene has CDR1 SGHTA and CDR2 FQGNSA. J lost 6 bases, V lost 4 bases, and 21 bases had no gene match. The length of the CDR3 is 19 residues. The source material was peripheral blood. The chain has TRBV7-2 and TRBJ2-7; TRBD2 matches at 10 bases. This clonotype was obtained from a man between 60 and 75 years old with active COVID-19. CDR3 sequence: CASSSYSLGGLTSGFEQYF. For the CDR3, the DNA is TGTGCCAGCAGCTCATACTCCCTGGGGGGATTGACTAGCGGGTTCGAGCAGTACTTC.